The 28 T cell receptor beta chains in this list originate from one sample, sequenced in a study of T cells expressing NK-cell markers. TCRdb reprocessed the 5' RACE reads and keeps a single row for each CDR3 protein, giving no DNA. This sample's table has more than 90,000 distinct CDR3 sequences. The sequenced sample was blood T cells: a sorted CD56 or NKG2C T cell subset, CD4+ or CD8+ T cells, or bulk PBMC T cells (not recorded which). These TCRs come from a woman between 18 and 70 years old in good health.

This chain connects TRBV19 to TRBJ2-6; checking the TCRdb D call of TRBD2 is not possible without DNA. The germline V gene has CDR1 LNHDA and CDR2 SQIVND (reference sequence). The CDR3 sequence is 16 residues long. CDR3 in amino acids: CASSGTSGSGANVLTF.

The rearrangement links TRBV27 to TRBJ2-3. The CDR3 runs 13 residues. The germline gives CDR1 MNHEY, CDR2 SMNVEV (reference sequence). CDR3: CASSSIRTDTQYF.

This CDR3 is CASSLSRSTDTQYF. The rearrangement joins TRBV27 to TRBJ2-3. Germline CDR1 and CDR2: MNHEY and SMNVEV (reference sequence). This CDR3 comprises 14 residues.

The V and J genes are TRBV7-2 and TRBJ2-7; as DNA is missing, the TRBD2 call by TCRdb cannot be tested. The germline V gene encodes CDR1 SGHTA and CDR2 FQGNSA. The CDR3 is 14 residues long. The CDR3 spells CASSFRLADYEQYF.

This sequence joins TRBV12-3 or TRBV12-4 and TRBJ2-7; the TCRdb D gene call, TRBD1, has no DNA to confirm it. There are 14 residues in the CDR3. The CDR3 here is CASATGTGSGEQYF.

CDR3 loop: CASSQWDSDEQYF. The chain links TRBV5-4 to TRBJ2-7; TCRdb lists TRBD1, though no DNA is available to test this call. The CDR3 length is 13 residues. Germline V gene sequence: CDR1 SGHNT, CDR2 YYREEE (reference sequence).

V and J are TRBV10-2 and TRBJ2-6. There are 18 residues in the CDR3. Germline loops: CDR1 WSHSY, CDR2 SAAADI. CDR3 region: CATHNAAYSYSGANVLTF.

The chain couples TRBV29-1 to TRBJ2-2. This CDR3 comprises 14 residues. Germline V lookup: CDR1 SQVTM, CDR2 ANQGSEA. Here the CDR3 reads CSVVHGSITGELFF.

The chain carries TRBV5-1 and TRBJ1-1; there is no DNA to check the TCRdb D call of TRBD1. In germline, CDR1 is SGHRS, CDR2 YFSETQ. The CDR3 spans 17 residues. The CDR3 sequence is CASSFDTEKGSGTEAFF.

The V gene is TRBV4-1, the J gene TRBJ2-3. The CDR3 consists of 14 residues. CDR1 MGHRA and CDR2 YSYEKL come from the germline V gene. CDR3 in amino acids: CASSQDAGVDTQYF.

The CDR3 loop reads CSARDSPREKLFF. The rearrangement uses TRBV20-1 and TRBJ1-4. This CDR3 is built from 13 residues. Per the germline V gene, CDR1 is DFQATT and CDR2 is SNEGSKA (reference sequence).

The gene calls are TRBV5-4 and TRBJ2-1; TCRdb's assignment of TRBD2 cannot be checked, as there is no DNA. CDR1 is SGHNT and CDR2 is YYREEE in the germline V gene (reference sequence). The CDR3 is 15 amino acids. CDR3 sequence: CASSPEREVYNEQFF.

The chain joins TRBV20-1 to TRBJ2-1; absent DNA, TCRdb's TRBD1 call cannot be checked. The germline CDR1 and CDR2 sequences are DFQATT and SNEGSKA (reference sequence). The CDR3 runs to 17 residues. The CDR3 is CSAREPLAGIGYNEQFF.

The V and J genes are TRBV4-3 and TRBJ2-2. CDR1 LGHNA and CDR2 YSLEER come from the germline V gene. The CDR3 runs to 16 residues. The chain's CDR3 is CASSPSQKGNTGELFF.

The rearrangement links TRBV12-3 or TRBV12-4 to TRBJ2-2; the TRBD1 assignment by TCRdb is unverifiable without DNA. The CDR3 loop spans 13 amino acids. The CDR3 sequence is CASSPGTVGELFF.

The gene calls are TRBV12-3 or TRBV12-4 and TRBJ1-3. This CDR3 has 19 amino acids. CDR3 protein: CASSLEGVVSSDSGNTIYF.

This sequence joins TRBV2 and TRBJ1-5; the D call of TRBD1 rests on TCRdb alone, since no DNA is present to check it. CDR1 SNHLY and CDR2 FYNNEI come from the germline V gene. CDR3 size: 14 residues. CDR3 protein: CASSPRDSNQPQHF.

This sequence joins TRBV2 and TRBJ2-1; TCRdb's D call of TRBD1 is untestable without DNA. This CDR3 contains 13 residues. Germline CDR1 reads SNHLY; CDR2 reads FYNNEI. CDR3 protein: CAAGGGRNNEQFF.

V is TRBV11-2 and J is TRBJ2-2; TCRdb's D call of TRBD1 is untestable without DNA. CDR1 is SGHAT and CDR2 is FQNNGV in the germline V gene. There are 18 residues in the CDR3. CDR3 amino acids: CASSLEGMVGPGTGELFF.

V usage is TRBV23-1 and J usage is TRBJ1-5; TCRdb picks TRBD1, but there is no DNA to check that call. TRBV23-1 is identified as an open reading frame with a role that is uncertain. CDR3 length equals 19 residues. The CDR3 sequence: CASSHPGTGRARCNQPQHF.

V usage is TRBV20-1 and J usage is TRBJ2-1; TCRdb reports TRBD2, a call that lacks DNA to check it against. Germline values: CDR1 DFQATT, CDR2 SNEGSKA (reference sequence). CDR3 length equals 15 residues. The CDR3 protein is CSARTSGRESDEQFF.

The V and J genes are TRBV5-1 and TRBJ2-7; as DNA is missing, the TRBD2 call by TCRdb cannot be tested. The CDR3 consists of 15 residues. In germline, CDR1 is SGHRS, CDR2 YFSETQ. CDR3 protein: CASSLASGASWEQYF.

The rearrangement links TRBV4-3 to TRBJ2-2. Germline CDR1 LGHNA, CDR2 YSLEER. The CDR3 totals 16 residues. CDR3 amino acids: CASSQERHSNTGELFF.

The chain is built from TRBV6-1 and TRBJ2-7; no DNA is available, so the TRBD2 call from TCRdb remains unchecked. The CDR3 consists of 13 residues. CDR1 is MNHNS and CDR2 is SASEGT in the germline V gene. The CDR3 loop reads CASTGLATYEQYF.

The V and J genes are TRBV19 and TRBJ2-2; TCRdb names TRBD1, which stays unverified in the absence of DNA. Germline V gene sequence: CDR1 LNHDA, CDR2 SQIVND (reference sequence). The CDR3 length is 16 residues. CDR3 loop: CASSIFATGGTGELFF.

This chain joins TRBV20-1 and TRBJ2-7. CDR1 is DFQATT and CDR2 is SNEGSKA in the germline V gene (reference sequence). CDR3 size: 12 residues. The CDR3 spells CSARDLANEQYF.

The chain carries TRBV29-1 and TRBJ1-2. Germline CDR1 reads SQVTM; CDR2 reads ANQGSEA. This CDR3 is built from 17 residues. CDR3 residues: CSVEGPDSFPGALGYTF.

V is TRBV3-1 and J is TRBJ2-3. The CDR3 runs to 16 residues. Germline V CDR1 and CDR2: LGHDT, YNNKEL (reference sequence). CDR3 sequence reads: CASSSTTPTSTDTQYF.